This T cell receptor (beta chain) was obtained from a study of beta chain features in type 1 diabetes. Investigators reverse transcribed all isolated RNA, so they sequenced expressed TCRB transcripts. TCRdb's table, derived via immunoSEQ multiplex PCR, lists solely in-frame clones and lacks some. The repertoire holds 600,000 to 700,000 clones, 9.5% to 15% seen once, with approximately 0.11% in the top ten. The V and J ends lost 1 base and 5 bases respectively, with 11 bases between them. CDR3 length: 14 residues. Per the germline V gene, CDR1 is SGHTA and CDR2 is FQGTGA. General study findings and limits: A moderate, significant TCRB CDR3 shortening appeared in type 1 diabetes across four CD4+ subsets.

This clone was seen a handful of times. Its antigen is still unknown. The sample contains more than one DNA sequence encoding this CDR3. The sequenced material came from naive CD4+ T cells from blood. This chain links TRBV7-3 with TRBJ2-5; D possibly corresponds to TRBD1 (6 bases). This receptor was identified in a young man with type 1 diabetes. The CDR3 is CASSLNGGQETQYF. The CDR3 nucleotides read TGTGCCAGCAGCTTAAATGGGGGCCAGGAGACCCAGTACTTC.